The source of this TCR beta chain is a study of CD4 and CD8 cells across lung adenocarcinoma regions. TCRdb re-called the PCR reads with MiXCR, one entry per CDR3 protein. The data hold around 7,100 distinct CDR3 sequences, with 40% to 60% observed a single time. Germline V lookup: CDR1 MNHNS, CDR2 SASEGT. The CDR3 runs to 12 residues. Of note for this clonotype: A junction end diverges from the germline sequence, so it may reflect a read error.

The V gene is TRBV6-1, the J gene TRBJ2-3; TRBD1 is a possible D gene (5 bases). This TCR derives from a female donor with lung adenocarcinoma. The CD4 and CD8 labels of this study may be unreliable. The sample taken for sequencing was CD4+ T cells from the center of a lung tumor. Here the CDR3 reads CASSVQTDEQFF. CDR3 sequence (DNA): TGTGCCAGCAGTGTCCAGACAGATGAGCAGTTTTTT.